These 4 T cell receptor beta chains were sequenced from one sample in a study of blood T cell repertoires in COVID-19. Using immunoSEQ multiplex PCR, the repertoire was profiled, and TCRdb retains in-frame clones only, with some absent. The table includes around 440,000 clones, approximately 90% detected once. Source material: peripheral blood. Receptors originate from a woman aged 45-65 years with COVID-19, enrolled during active disease.

This clone has a single count. This chain connects TRBV15 to TRBJ1-4; TRBD1 matches at 8 bases. The V gene end was trimmed by 5 bases and the J gene end by 7 bases; junction bases not matched to a gene: 9. Germline V gene sequence: CDR1 LNHNV, CDR2 YYDKDF (reference sequence). The CDR3 is made up of 15 amino acids. CDR3 residues: CATSAQGARGEKLFF. The CDR3 nucleotides read TGTGCCACCAGCGCCCAGGGGGCGCGAGGTGAAAAACTGTTTTTT.

The V call is TRBV5-6, the J call TRBJ1-2; TRBD1 matches at 7 bases. The length of the CDR3 is 13 residues. Germline V gene data show CDR1 as SGHDT and CDR2 as YYEEEE. V dropped 2 bases and J dropped 8; count of bases not matched to a gene: 6. This CDR3 is CASSFSGGVGYTF. CDR3 coding DNA: TGTGCCAGCAGCTTCTCAGGGGGTGTGGGCTACACCTTC.

This chain links TRBV24-1 with TRBJ2-2; possibly TRBD2 for D (5 bases). The V gene lost 4 bases and the J gene lost 4 bases, with 15 bases spanning the gap. The CDR3 is 16 residues long. CDR1 and CDR2 (germline): KGHDR, SFDVKD. The CDR3 region has the DNA TGTGCCACCAGTGAAACCGGGGTTTGGGGCACCGGGGAGCTGTTTTTT. Translation: CATSETGVWGTGELFF.

This rearrangement joins TRBV2 to TRBJ2-7; the match to TRBD2 covers 10 bases. Trimming cost V 6 bases and J 3 bases; bases outside gene matches: 2. Germline V gene lookup returns CDR1 SNHLY and CDR2 FYNNEI. The CDR3 totals 13 residues. The CDR3 loop is CASRSGGDYEQYF. The CDR3 nucleotides are TGTGCCAGCAGGAGCGGGGGGGACTACGAGCAGTACTTC. Together with reference TRBV2 and TRBJ2-7, the CDR3 gives the full variable domain: EPEVTQTPSHQVTQMGQEVILRCVPISNHLYFYWYRQILGQKVEFLVSFYNNEISEKSEIFDDQFSVERPDGSNFTLKIRSTKLEDSAMYFCASRSGGDYEQYFGPGTRLTVT.